These 22 T cell receptor beta chains came from one sample sequenced in a study of tumor T cells in aggressive B-cell lymphoma (dated by TCRdb to 2016 to 2017). The library was generated by the immunoSEQ multiplex PCR assay. In TCRdb, the immuneACCESS table is reduced to in-frame sequences with V and J assigned. These tables do not hold every clone; where another copy was compared, an unresolved V gene accounts for under half, and the others remain unexplained. This sample is represented by under 2,500 clones; 86% of them were singletons. The ten biggest clones cover 15% to 20% of the sample. Sequenced input: tumor tissue. These receptors all come from an adult with diffuse large B cell lymphoma.

This chain links TRBV7-3 with TRBJ1-3, with 7 bases identical to TRBD1. Per the germline V gene, CDR1 is SGHTA and CDR2 is FQGTGA. CDR3 size: 15 residues. The V gene end was trimmed by 4 bases and the J gene end by 2 bases; junction bases not matched to a gene: 5. This CDR3 reads CASSSTGSPGNTIYF. The CDR3 DNA reads TGTGCCAGCAGCTCGACAGGGAGTCCTGGAAACACCATATATTTT.

The chain has TRBV4-1 and TRBJ2-5; the D gene is possibly TRBD2 (5 bases). Germline V gene sequence: CDR1 MGHRA, CDR2 YSYEKL. The V end lost 3 bases, the J end lost 7 bases, and 18 bases lay between the germline ends. The CDR3 contains 15 residues. CDR3 nucleotides: TGCGCCAGCAGCCATGGTTCAGCGGCGTCGAGGACCCAGTACTTC. Its protein product is CASSHGSAASRTQYF.

This clone was picked up one time. The chain couples TRBV19 to TRBJ1-5, with a weak D call TRBD1 (6 bases). The CDR3 has 14 amino acids. Per germline, CDR1 LNHDA and CDR2 SQIVND (reference sequence). V lost 5 bases and J 10 bases, leaving 18 bases between the germline ends. DNA of the CDR3: TGTGCCAGTAGTGGGGGGGCCGCAGGAGTACCCCAGCATTTT. Protein product: CASSGGAAGVPQHF.

This CDR3 reads CASSPIGRSSTDTQYF. Here the CDR3 DNA reads TGTGCCAGCTCACCGATAGGAAGGAGCAGTACAGATACGCAGTATTTT. This chain connects TRBV18 to TRBJ2-3; no reliable D call. Germline CDR1 KGHSH, CDR2 LQKENI. V lost 3 bases and J lost 3, with 16 bases in between. The CDR3 runs to 16 residues. The complete variable domain, with remaining parts taken from reference TRBV18 and TRBJ2-3, reads NAGVMQNPRHLVRRRGQEARLRCSPMKGHSHVYWYRQLPEEGLKFMVYLQKENIIDESGMPKERFSAEFPKEGPSILRIQQVVRGDSAAYFCASSPIGRSSTDTQYFGPGTRLTVL.

This clone is hyperexpanded (1% or more) within its sample. V and J are TRBV27 and TRBJ1-5; 9 positions match TRBD1. The CDR3 length is 16 residues. The V gene end was trimmed by 5 bases and the J gene end by 3 bases; junction bases not matched to a gene: 8. CDR1 is MNHEY and CDR2 is SMNVEV in the germline V gene (reference sequence). In nucleotides, the CDR3 is TGTGCCAGCAGTACAGGGACAGGGAGTTACAATCAGCCCCAGCATTTT. This gives the protein CASSTGTGSYNQPQHF.

This clone was detected only once. V and J are TRBV29-1 and TRBJ2-3; D might be TRBD2 (5 bases). V gave up 7 bases and J gave up 0 bases, with 11 bases separating them. Looked up from germline, CDR1 is SQVTM and CDR2 is ANQGSEA. CDR3 length: 13 residues. The CDR3, as DNA: TGCAGCGGCCGGGAAACTAGCACAGATACGCAGTATTTT. Its translation is CSGRETSTDTQYF.

The rearrangement joins TRBV30 to TRBJ2-5; 12 bases match TRBD1. Germline V gene lookup returns CDR1 GTSNPN and CDR2 SVGIG (reference sequence). This CDR3 is built from 15 residues. V lost 8 bases, J lost 2 bases, and 9 bases stayed unmatched. CDR3 DNA sequence: TGTGCCCTTGATCAGGGACAGGGGGCTCAAGAGACCCAGTACTTC. Translation: CALDQGQGAQETQYF. Full variable domain (outside the CDR3, taken from reference TRBV30 and TRBJ2-5): SQTIHQWPATLVQPVGSPLSLECTVEGTSNPNLYWYRQAAGRGLQLLFYSVGIGQISSEVPQNLSASRPQDRQFILSSKKLLLSDSGFYLCALDQGQGAQETQYFGPGTRLLVL.

This chain connects TRBV9 to TRBJ2-1; D gene uncertain. Trimming took off 0 bases at V and 10 bases at J, with 5 bases between the two ends. CDR1 and CDR2 (germline): SGDLS, YYNGEE. CDR3 length: 11 residues. In nucleotides, the CDR3 is TGTGCCAGCAGCGTAGACTACGAGCAGTTCTTC. This sequence encodes CASSVDYEQFF.

This chain joins TRBV2 and TRBJ2-7, with TRBD2 as a possible D gene (6 bases). V lost 8 bases and J lost 4, with 9 bases in between. Germline V gene lookup returns CDR1 SNHLY and CDR2 FYNNEI. This CDR3 spans 11 amino acids. CDR3 residues: CASSRGYEQYF. CDR3 coding DNA: TGTGCCAGCTCCCGGGGGTACGAGCAGTACTTC. Full variable domain (remainder filled in from reference TRBV2 and TRBJ2-7): EPEVTQTPSHQVTQMGQEVILRCVPISNHLYFYWYRQILGQKVEFLVSFYNNEISEKSEIFDDQFSVERPDGSNFTLKIRSTKLEDSAMYFCASSRGYEQYFGPGTRLTVT.

CDR3 nucleotides: TGCGCCAGCAGCCCAGCCGAGGGGGGGAACTATGGCTACACCTTC. It encodes CASSPAEGGNYGYTF. V is TRBV4-1 and J is TRBJ1-2, with D perhaps TRBD1 (6 bases). With 4 bases removed from V and 2 bases from J, the gap between germline ends came to 14 bases. The CDR3 spans 15 residues. In germline, CDR1 is MGHRA, CDR2 YSYEKL.

V gene TRBV4-1 combines with J gene TRBJ1-1; possible D gene TRBD1, 5 bases. V was cut by 2 bases and J by 0 bases, with 10 bases left in between. Germline V lookup: CDR1 MGHRA, CDR2 YSYEKL. This CDR3 contains 15 residues. CDR3 sequence (DNA): TGCGCCAGCAGCCAATCGGGGGGTTTGAACACTGAAGCTTTCTTT. The encoded protein is CASSQSGGLNTEAFF.

The V call is TRBV2, the J call TRBJ2-1, with 12 bases fitting TRBD2. Germline V lookup: CDR1 SNHLY, CDR2 FYNNEI. This CDR3 region has 14 residues. V trimming: 7 bases; J trimming: 10 bases; junction bases outside the gene matches: 8. The CDR3 reads CASTEGLAGREQFF. CDR3 nucleotides: TGTGCCAGCACTGAGGGACTAGCGGGCAGGGAGCAGTTCTTC.

The chain employs TRBV5-8 and TRBJ2-7, with 7 positions matching TRBD1. There are 15 residues in the CDR3. Germline assignment: CDR1 SGHTS and CDR2 YDEGEE. With V trimmed by 6 bases and J by 5 bases, 14 bases remained unmatched. The CDR3 bases are TGTGCCAGCAACTCCCGGGTAGGGGGCGGCGACGAGCAGTACGTC. Its translation is CASNSRVGGGDEQYV.

This chain uses TRBV5-1 with TRBJ2-3; TRBD2 aligns across 11 bases. The germline V gene encodes CDR1 SGHRS and CDR2 YFSETQ. The CDR3 is 19 amino acids. J gave up 1 base and V 4 bases, and 14 bases lay outside the gene matches. The CDR3 loop reads CASSPEIELAGVGTDTQYF. CDR3 nucleotide sequence: TGCGCCAGCAGCCCAGAGATCGAACTAGCGGGAGTGGGCACAGATACGCAGTATTTT.

The chain couples TRBV7-9 to TRBJ2-2, with a tentative D call TRBD1 (5 bases). The length of the CDR3 is 15 residues. Per germline, CDR1 SEHNR and CDR2 FQNEAQ (reference sequence). Trimming removed 5 bases from V and 0 bases from J, with 10 bases in between. The CDR3 bases are TGTGCCAGCAGCCCAGGACAAGCGAACACCGGGGAGCTGTTTTTT. Amino acid sequence: CASSPGQANTGELFF.

This clone was detected only a few times. This specimen includes other DNA sequences encoding the same CDR3. The rearrangement links TRBV13 to TRBJ2-1; 7 bases are a match to TRBD2. Germline V gene lookup returns CDR1 PRHDT and CDR2 FYEKMQ (reference sequence). This CDR3 is built from 15 residues. Unmatched junction bases numbered 4, after V lost 5 bases and J lost 0 bases. The CDR3 region is CASSLGGSSYNEQFF. Here the CDR3 DNA reads TGTGCCAGCAGCCTCGGGGGGAGCTCCTACAATGAGCAGTTCTTC.

The V call is TRBV19, the J call TRBJ1-5; 8 bases fit TRBD1. Per the germline V gene, CDR1 is LNHDA and CDR2 is SQIVND (reference sequence). The CDR3 has 17 residues. V was clipped by 4 bases and J by 0 bases; unmatched bases: 8. The CDR3, as DNA: TGTGCCAGTAGTACCGCTAACAGGGGGAATAGCAATCAGCCCCAGCATTTT. It codes for CASSTANRGNSNQPQHF.

This clone was observed once. The chain couples TRBV15 to TRBJ2-2; no clear D. Germline values: CDR1 LNHNV, CDR2 YYDKDF (reference sequence). The ends were cut back, 1 base at V and 8 bases at J, with 14 bases in the middle. The CDR3 has 15 residues. CDR3 sequence reads: CATSRGRPLTGELFF. The CDR3 region has the DNA TGTGCCACCAGCAGAGGACGCCCTCTGACAGGGGAGCTGTTTTTT.

This chain joins TRBV5-1 and TRBJ2-1, with TRBD2 matching over 13 bases. The CDR3 length is 17 residues. The J segment lost 4 bases and the V segment lost 5 bases, leaving 9 bases of the junction unmatched. Germline loops: CDR1 SGHRS, CDR2 YFSETQ. In nucleotides, the CDR3 is TGCGCCAGCAGTAGCGGACTAGCGGGAGAGGGATACAATGAGCAGTTCTTC. Translated, it gives CASSSGLAGEGYNEQFF.

The chain couples TRBV28 to TRBJ2-7; 12 bases map to TRBD2. V shed 10 bases and J 12 bases; nucleotides not matched to a gene: 19. CDR1 MDHEN and CDR2 SYDVKM come from the germline V gene. This CDR3 spans 15 amino acids. CDR3 coding DNA: TGTGCCACCCAGCTGACTAGCGGGAGCACTCCCGACGGGTACTTC. This translates into CATQLTSGSTPDGYF.

V usage is TRBV7-2 and J usage is TRBJ1-5; the D is unclear. V shed 5 bases and J shed 5 bases, with 10 bases lying between them. Germline V gene data show CDR1 as SGHTA and CDR2 as FQGNSA. The CDR3 is 13 residues long. CDR3: CASSPAHYQPQHF. In nucleotides, the CDR3 is TGTGCCAGCAGCCCCGCTCACTATCAGCCCCAGCATTTT.

The chain carries TRBV5-1 and TRBJ2-2; no firm D call. Germline values: CDR1 SGHRS, CDR2 YFSETQ. Trimming left V 3 bases short and J 2 bases short, with 8 bases between. The CDR3 has 14 amino acids. The CDR3 region has the DNA TGCGCCAGCAGCTCTAGTACTAACACCGGGGAGCTGTTTTTT. Its protein product is CASSSSTNTGELFF.